Here is one TCR beta chain with its context. This sample is drawn from a study of blood T cell repertoires in COVID-19. Per the study methods: Cell counts per sample came from amplifying reference gene primers. Assay used: immunoSEQ multiplex PCR; TCRdb lists only in-frame clones, some missing. V and J calls and clone size are copied from that table; D and trimming were computed from the DNA. The table has over 85,000 clones, about 87% seen once. The CDR3 consists of 15 residues. Trimming stripped 4 bases from V and 4 bases from J, with 17 bases between. Germline V gene lookup returns CDR1 SGDLS and CDR2 YYNGEE.

The chain couples TRBV9 to TRBJ1-1, with no clear D. The origin of this receptor is a human donor with COVID-19, enrolled during active disease. The donor label of this sample is uncertain. The sample taken for sequencing was peripheral blood. As DNA, the CDR3 is TGTGCCAGCAGCCCCCATGACCGGAGGGCCACTGAAGCTTTCTTT. Translated: CASSPHDRRATEAFF.